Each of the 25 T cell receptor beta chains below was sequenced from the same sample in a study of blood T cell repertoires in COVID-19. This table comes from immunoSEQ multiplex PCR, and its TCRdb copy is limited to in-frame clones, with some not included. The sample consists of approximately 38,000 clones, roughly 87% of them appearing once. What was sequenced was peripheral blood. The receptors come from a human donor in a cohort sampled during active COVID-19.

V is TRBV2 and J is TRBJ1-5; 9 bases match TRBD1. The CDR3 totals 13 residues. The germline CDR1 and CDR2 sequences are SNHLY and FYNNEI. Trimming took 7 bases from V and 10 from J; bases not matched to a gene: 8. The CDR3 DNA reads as TGTGCCAGCAAAGGGACAGGGCCTCACCCCCAGCATTTT. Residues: CASKGTGPHPQHF. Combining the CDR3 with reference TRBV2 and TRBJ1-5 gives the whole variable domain EPEVTQTPSHQVTQMGQEVILRCVPISNHLYFYWYRQILGQKVEFLVSFYNNEISEKSEIFDDQFSVERPDGSNFTLKIRSTKLEDSAMYFCASKGTGPHPQHFGDGTRLSIL.

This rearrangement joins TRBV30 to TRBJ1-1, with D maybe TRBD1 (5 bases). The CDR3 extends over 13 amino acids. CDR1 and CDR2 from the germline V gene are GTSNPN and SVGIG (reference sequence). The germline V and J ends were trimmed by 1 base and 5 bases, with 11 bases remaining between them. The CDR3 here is CAWSAGLGTEAFF. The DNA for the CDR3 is TGTGCCTGGAGTGCAGGGCTTGGTACTGAAGCTTTCTTT.

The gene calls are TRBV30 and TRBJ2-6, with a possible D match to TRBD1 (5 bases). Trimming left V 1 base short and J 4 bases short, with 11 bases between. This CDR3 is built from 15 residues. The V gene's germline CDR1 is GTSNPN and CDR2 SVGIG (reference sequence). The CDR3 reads CAWSATDSGANVLTF. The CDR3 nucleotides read TGTGCCTGGAGTGCGACAGATTCCGGGGCCAACGTCCTGACTTTC.

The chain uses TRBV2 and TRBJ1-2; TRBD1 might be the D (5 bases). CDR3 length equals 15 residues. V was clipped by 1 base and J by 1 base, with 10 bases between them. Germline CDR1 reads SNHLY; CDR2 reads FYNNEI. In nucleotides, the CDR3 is TGTGCCAGCAGTGAAGACCCGGGACTTAACTATGGCTACACCTTC. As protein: CASSEDPGLNYGYTF.

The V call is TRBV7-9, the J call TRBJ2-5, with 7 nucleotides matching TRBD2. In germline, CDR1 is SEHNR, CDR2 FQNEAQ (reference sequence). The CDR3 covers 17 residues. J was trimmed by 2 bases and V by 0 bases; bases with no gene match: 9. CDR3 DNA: TGTGCCAGCAGCTTAGCCGGGCTAGCGGAGATTCAAGAGACCCAGTACTTC. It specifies CASSLAGLAEIQETQYF. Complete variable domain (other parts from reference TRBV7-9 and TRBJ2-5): DTGVSQNPRHKITKRGQNVTFRCDPISEHNRLYWYRQTLGQGPEFLTYFQNEAQLEKSRLLSDRFSAERPKGSFSTLEIQRTEQGDSAMYLCASSLAGLAEIQETQYFGPGTRLLVL.

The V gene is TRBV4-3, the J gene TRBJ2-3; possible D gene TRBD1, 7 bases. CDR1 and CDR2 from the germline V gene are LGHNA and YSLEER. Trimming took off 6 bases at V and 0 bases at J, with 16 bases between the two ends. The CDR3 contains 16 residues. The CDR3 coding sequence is TGCGCCAGCAGTCAGGGGGACTGGTTAAGCACAGATACGCAGTATTTT. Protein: CASSQGDWLSTDTQYF.

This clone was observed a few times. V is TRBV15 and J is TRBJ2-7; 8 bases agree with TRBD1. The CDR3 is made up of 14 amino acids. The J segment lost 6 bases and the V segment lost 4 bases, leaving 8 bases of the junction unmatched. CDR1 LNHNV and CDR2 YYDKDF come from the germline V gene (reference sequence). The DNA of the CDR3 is TGTGCCACCAGCACCAGTGTGGGGACAGGCGAGCAGTACTTC. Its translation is CATSTSVGTGEQYF.

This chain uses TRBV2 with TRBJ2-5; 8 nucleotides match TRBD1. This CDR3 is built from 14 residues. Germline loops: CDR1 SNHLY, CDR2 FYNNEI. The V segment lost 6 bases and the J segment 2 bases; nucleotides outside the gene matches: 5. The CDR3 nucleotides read TGTGCCAGCAGGGGATGGACAGGGCAAGAGACCCAGTACTTC. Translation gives CASRGWTGQETQYF.

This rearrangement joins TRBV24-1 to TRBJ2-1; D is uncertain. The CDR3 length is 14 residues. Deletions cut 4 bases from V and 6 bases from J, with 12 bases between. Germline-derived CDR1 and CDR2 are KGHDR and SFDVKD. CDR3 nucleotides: TGTGCCACCAGTGACCCTATCTCGAGCAATGAGCAGTTCTTC. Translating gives CATSDPISSNEQFF.

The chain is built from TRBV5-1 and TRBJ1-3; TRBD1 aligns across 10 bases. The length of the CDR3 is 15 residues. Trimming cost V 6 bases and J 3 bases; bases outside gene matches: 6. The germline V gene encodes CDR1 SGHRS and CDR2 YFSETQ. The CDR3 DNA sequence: TGCGCCAGCACCCCGACAGGGGGCGGTGGAAACACCATATATTTT. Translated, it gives CASTPTGGGGNTIYF.

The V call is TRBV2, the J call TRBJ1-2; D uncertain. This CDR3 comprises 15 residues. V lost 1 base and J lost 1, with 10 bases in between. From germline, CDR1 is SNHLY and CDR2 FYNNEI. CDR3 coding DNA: TGTGCCAGCAGTGAAGGTCGGGAGCTTAACTATGGCTACACCTTC. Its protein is CASSEGRELNYGYTF. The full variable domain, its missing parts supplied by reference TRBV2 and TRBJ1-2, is EPEVTQTPSHQVTQMGQEVILRCVPISNHLYFYWYRQILGQKVEFLVSFYNNEISEKSEIFDDQFSVERPDGSNFTLKIRSTKLEDSAMYFCASSEGRELNYGYTFGSGTRLTVV.

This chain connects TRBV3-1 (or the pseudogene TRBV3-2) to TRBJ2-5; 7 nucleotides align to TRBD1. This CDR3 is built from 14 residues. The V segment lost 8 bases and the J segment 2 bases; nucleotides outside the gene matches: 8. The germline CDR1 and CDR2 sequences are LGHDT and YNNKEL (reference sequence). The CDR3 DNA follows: TGTGCCAGCGCACTAGGGGGCTCTCAAGAGACCCAGTACTTC. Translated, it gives CASALGGSQETQYF.

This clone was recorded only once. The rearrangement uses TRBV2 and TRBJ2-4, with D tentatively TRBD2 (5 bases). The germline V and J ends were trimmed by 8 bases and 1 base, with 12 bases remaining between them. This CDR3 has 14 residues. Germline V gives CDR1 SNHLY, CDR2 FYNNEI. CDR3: CASRTGLAKNIQYF. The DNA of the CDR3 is TGTGCCAGCCGTACGGGGTTGGCCAAAAACATTCAGTACTTC.

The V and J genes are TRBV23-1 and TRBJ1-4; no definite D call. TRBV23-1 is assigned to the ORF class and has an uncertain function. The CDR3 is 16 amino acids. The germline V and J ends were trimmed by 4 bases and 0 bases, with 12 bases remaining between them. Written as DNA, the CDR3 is TGCGCCAGCAGTCCAAGTCCCCCGGCAACTAATGAAAAACTGTTTTTT. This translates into CASSPSPPATNEKLFF.

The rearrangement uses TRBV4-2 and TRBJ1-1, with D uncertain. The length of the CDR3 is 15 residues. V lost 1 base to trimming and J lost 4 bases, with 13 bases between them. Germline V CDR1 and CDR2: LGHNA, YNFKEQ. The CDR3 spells CASSQGGRQGTEAFF. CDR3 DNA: TGTGCCAGCAGCCAAGGTGGGAGGCAAGGCACTGAAGCTTTCTTT.

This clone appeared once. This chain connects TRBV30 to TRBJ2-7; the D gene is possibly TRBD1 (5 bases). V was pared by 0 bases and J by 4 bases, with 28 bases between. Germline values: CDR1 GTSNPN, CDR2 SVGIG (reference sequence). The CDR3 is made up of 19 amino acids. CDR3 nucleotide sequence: TGTGCCTGGAGTGTACGTTCAATCCCGGGTAACCGGCCAGGGTACGAGCAGTACTTC. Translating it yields CAWSVRSIPGNRPGYEQYF.

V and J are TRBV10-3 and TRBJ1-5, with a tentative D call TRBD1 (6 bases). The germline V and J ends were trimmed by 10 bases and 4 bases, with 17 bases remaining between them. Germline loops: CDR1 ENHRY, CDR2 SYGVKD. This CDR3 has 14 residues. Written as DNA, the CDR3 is TGTGCCACGAAGCTGGACAGCCGAAATCAGCCCCAGCATTTT. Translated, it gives CATKLDSRNQPQHF.

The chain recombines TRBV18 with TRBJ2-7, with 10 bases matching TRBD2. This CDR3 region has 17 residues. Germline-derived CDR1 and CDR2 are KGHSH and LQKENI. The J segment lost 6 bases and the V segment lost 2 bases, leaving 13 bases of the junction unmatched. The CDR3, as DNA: TGTGCCAGCTCACCATGGTTTTTAGCGGGAGGTTCGGGCGAGCAGTACTTC. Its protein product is CASSPWFLAGGSGEQYF.

DNA for the CDR3: TGTGCCAGCAGCGTAAGGGACAGGGGGTATGGCTACACCTTC. Its protein product is CASSVRDRGYGYTF. This chain links TRBV28 with TRBJ1-2; the match to TRBD1 covers 11 bases. The V segment lost 6 bases and the J segment 5 bases; nucleotides outside the gene matches: 5. The CDR3 spans 14 residues. Germline CDR1 and CDR2: MDHEN and SYDVKM.

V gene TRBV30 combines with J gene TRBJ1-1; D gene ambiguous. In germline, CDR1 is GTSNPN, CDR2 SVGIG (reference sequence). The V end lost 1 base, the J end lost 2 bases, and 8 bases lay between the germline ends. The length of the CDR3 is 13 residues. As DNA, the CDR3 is TGTGCCTGGAGTGGGCACTATAACACTGAAGCTTTCTTT. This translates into CAWSGHYNTEAFF.

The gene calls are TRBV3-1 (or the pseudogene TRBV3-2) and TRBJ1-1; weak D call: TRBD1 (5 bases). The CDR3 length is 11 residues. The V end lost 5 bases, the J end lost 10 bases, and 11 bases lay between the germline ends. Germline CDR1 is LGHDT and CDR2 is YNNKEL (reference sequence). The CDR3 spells CASSSGGVAFF. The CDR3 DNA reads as TGTGCCAGCAGCAGCGGGGGGGTAGCTTTCTTT.

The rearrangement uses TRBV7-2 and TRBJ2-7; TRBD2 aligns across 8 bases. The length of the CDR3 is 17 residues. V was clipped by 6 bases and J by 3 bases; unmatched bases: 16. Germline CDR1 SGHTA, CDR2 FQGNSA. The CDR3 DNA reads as TGTGCCAGCAGAAATTACCCCGGGAGGGACGGTGACTACGAGCAGTACTTC. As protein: CASRNYPGRDGDYEQYF.

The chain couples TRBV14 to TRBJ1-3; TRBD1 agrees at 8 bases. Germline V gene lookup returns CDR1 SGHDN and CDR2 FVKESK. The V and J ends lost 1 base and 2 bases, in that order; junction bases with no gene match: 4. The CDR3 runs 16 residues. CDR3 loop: CASSQVTGVTGNTIYF. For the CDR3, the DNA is TGTGCCAGCAGCCAAGTGACAGGGGTAACTGGAAACACCATATATTTT.

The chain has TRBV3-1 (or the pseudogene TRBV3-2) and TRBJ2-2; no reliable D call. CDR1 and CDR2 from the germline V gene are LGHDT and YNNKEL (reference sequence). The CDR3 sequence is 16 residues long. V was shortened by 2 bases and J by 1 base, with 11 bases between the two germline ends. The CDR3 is CASSQRKAGNTGELFF. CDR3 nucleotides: TGTGCCAGCAGCCAACGGAAGGCAGGGAACACCGGGGAGCTGTTTTTT.

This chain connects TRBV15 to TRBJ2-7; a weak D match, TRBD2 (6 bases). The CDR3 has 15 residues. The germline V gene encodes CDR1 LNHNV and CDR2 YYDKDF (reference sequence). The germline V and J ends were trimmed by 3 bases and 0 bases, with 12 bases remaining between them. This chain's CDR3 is CATSRERVVSYEQYF. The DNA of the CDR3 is TGTGCCACCAGCAGGGAGCGGGTGGTCTCCTACGAGCAGTACTTC.